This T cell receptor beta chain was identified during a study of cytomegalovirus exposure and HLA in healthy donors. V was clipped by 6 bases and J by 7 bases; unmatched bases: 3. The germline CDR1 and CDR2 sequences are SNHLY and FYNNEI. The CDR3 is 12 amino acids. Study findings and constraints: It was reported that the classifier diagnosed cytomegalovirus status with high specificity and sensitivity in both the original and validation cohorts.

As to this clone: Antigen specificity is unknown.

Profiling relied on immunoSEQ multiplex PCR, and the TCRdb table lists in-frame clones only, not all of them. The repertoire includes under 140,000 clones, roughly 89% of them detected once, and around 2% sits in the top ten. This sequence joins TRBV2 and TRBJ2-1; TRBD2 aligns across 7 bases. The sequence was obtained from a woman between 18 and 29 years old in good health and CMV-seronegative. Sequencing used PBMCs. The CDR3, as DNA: TGTGCCAGCAGGGAACTAGCGAATGAGCAGTTCTTC. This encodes CASRELANEQFF.